The 25 T cell receptor beta chains below all came from one sample that was sequenced in a study of T cells in Graves' hyperthyroidism and ophthalmopathy. Amplified TCR beta CDR3 regions came from RNA transcripts. When the TCR CDR3 underwent first-round RT-PCR, the HTBI primer set was used. TCRdb re-called the multiplex PCR reads with MiXCR, one entry per CDR3 protein. The sample lists hundreds of thousands of distinct CDR3 sequences; over 40% were seen once. Sequencing was done on a sample of peripheral blood or thyroid tissue (not recorded which). The origin of the receptors is an adult man with Graves' disease, either hyperthyroidism or ophthalmopathy (not recorded which).

Worth noting for this clonotype: An end of the junction differs from the germline gene, which may be a read error. This chain connects TRBV29-1 to TRBJ2-5, with 7 nucleotides matching TRBD2. CDR1 is SQVTM, CDR2 ANQGSEA, per germline. This CDR3 has 14 residues. The CDR3 sequence is CSVHGAGVQGTQYF. The DNA for the CDR3 is TGCAGCGTCCACGGGGCGGGGGTGCAAGGGACCCAGTACTTC.

V usage is TRBV4-2 and J usage is TRBJ2-5, with D possibly being TRBD1 or TRBD2 (7 bases each). Trimming shortened V by 4 bases and J by 10 bases, and 13 bases separated the two germline ends. The V gene's germline CDR1 is LGHNA and CDR2 YNFKEQ. The CDR3 extends over 12 amino acids. In DNA form, the CDR3 reads TGTGCCAGCAGCCCAGGGGGGGGCCTCCAGTACTTC. Its translation: CASSPGGGLQYF.

This clonotype has just one count. J is TRBJ2-7 and V is TRBV12-3 or TRBV12-4; 8 bases map to TRBD1. The CDR3 length is 20 residues. The J segment lost 9 bases and the V segment lost 5 bases, leaving 30 bases of the junction unmatched. The chain's CDR3 is CASSPVSQGEWYGPTRRQYF. CDR3 DNA: TGTGCCAGCAGTCCCGTGTCACAGGGGGAATGGTATGGCCCGACACGAAGGCAGTACTTC.

This chain joins TRBV29-1 and TRBJ1-2; the D gene is possibly TRBD1 (5 bases). The CDR3 loop spans 12 amino acids. Germline loops: CDR1 SQVTM, CDR2 ANQGSEA. V lost 4 bases to trimming and J lost 7 bases, with 13 bases between them. The CDR3 bases are TGCAGCGTTGGGATGGGGAGGGGTGGCTACACCTTC. Translated, it gives CSVGMGRGGYTF.

This clonotype was counted at least ten times. The chain has TRBV2 and TRBJ1-6; D is ambiguous. V was clipped by 7 bases and J by 11 bases, with 18 bases between them. From germline, CDR1 is SNHLY and CDR2 FYNNEI. CDR3 length: 14 amino acids. The CDR3 reads CASTLHPRVTPLHF. The CDR3 region has the DNA TGTGCCAGCACCTTACACCCGAGAGTGACACCCCTCCACTTT. Filled out from reference TRBV2 and TRBJ1-6, the complete variable domain reads EPEVTQTPSHQVTQMGQEVILRCVPISNHLYFYWYRQILGQKVEFLVSFYNNEISEKSEIFDDQFSVERPDGSNFTLKIRSTKLEDSAMYFCASTLHPRVTPLHFGNGTRLTVT.

As to this clonotype: A much larger clonotype is one base distant, so this may be a read error. For the CDR3, the DNA is TGCAGCGTTGAAGACGGGGTCGTCTATGGCTACACCTTC. This codes for CSVEDGVVYGYTF. The chain employs TRBV29-1 and TRBJ1-2; D remains unclear. V was trimmed by 0 bases and J by 4 bases, leaving 9 bases between them. The germline gives CDR1 SQVTM, CDR2 ANQGSEA. The CDR3 is made up of 13 amino acids.

The chain employs TRBV7-9 and TRBJ2-7, with D possibly being TRBD1 or TRBD2 (5 bases each). CDR3 length equals 14 residues. The germline V and J ends were trimmed by 2 bases and 5 bases, with 13 bases remaining between them. Germline V lookup: CDR1 SEHNR, CDR2 FQNEAQ (reference sequence). CDR3 coding DNA: TGTGCCAGCAGCTTACTCGAGGGACGCCACGAGCAGTACTTC. It specifies CASSLLEGRHEQYF.

The genes are TRBV20-1 and TRBJ1-6; 7 bases agree with TRBD1. The CDR3 totals 14 residues. Germline V gene sequence: CDR1 DFQATT, CDR2 SNEGSKA (reference sequence). The V gene end was trimmed by 5 bases and the J gene end by 9 bases; junction bases not matched to a gene: 10. CDR3 sequence reads: CSAPVETGTSPLHF. In DNA, the CDR3 is TGCAGTGCTCCAGTGGAGACAGGGACTTCACCCCTCCACTTT.

Worth noting for this clonotype: Its ends do not fully match the called genes, so a read error is possible. The V gene is TRBV7-9, the J gene TRBJ2-7; 7 bases map to TRBD1. CDR3 length equals 12 residues. Germline CDR1 SEHNR, CDR2 FQNEAQ (reference sequence). CDR3 DNA sequence: TGTGCCAGCAGCCACGCAGGGACAGTCGTACACTTC. Its protein is CASSHAGTVVHF.

The sample holds one count of this clonotype. This chain links TRBV12-3 or TRBV12-4 with TRBJ1-5; 9 nucleotides match TRBD1. The J segment lost 8 bases and the V segment lost 6 bases, leaving 11 bases of the junction unmatched. The CDR3 is made up of 15 amino acids. CDR3 in DNA: TGTGCCAGCAGCCGCACCGACAGGGGGAGGGAGCCCCAGCATTTT. It is translated as CASSRTDRGREPQHF.

A few counts support this clonotype. The gene calls are TRBV7-9 and TRBJ2-2; TRBD2 agrees at 11 bases. The CDR3 is made up of 16 amino acids. Germline assignment: CDR1 SEHNR and CDR2 FQNEAQ (reference sequence). V gave up 7 bases and J gave up 1 base; unmatched junction bases: 5. DNA of the CDR3: TGTGCCAGCAACCTAGGACTAGCGGGGAACACCGGGGAGCTGTTTTTT. Encoded protein: CASNLGLAGNTGELFF.

This clonotype was counted many times. The chain links TRBV19 to TRBJ1-3; the D gene is possibly TRBD1 (5 bases). Germline V gives CDR1 LNHDA, CDR2 SQIVND (reference sequence). V dropped 3 bases and J dropped 7 bases, with 16 bases sitting between them. The CDR3 contains 15 residues. In nucleotides, the CDR3 is TGTGCCAGTAGTATTTACCCGGGACTCGACAACACCATATATTTT. Translating it yields CASSIYPGLDNTIYF.

This chain links TRBV7-9 with TRBJ1-2; the match to TRBD1 covers 9 bases. The CDR3 consists of 16 residues. Germline CDR1 and CDR2: SEHNR and FQNEAQ (reference sequence). V was clipped by 5 bases and J by 7 bases; unmatched bases: 14. DNA for the CDR3: TGTGCCAGCAGCCAAACACAACAGGGGGCCCAAGCTGGCTACACCTTC. Its translation: CASSQTQQGAQAGYTF.

Only a few counts were recorded for this clonotype. At one end, the junction sequence differs from germline, possibly due to a read error. V and J are TRBV20-1 and TRBJ1-2; 8 bases are shared with TRBD1. The germline CDR1 and CDR2 sequences are DFQATT and SNEGSKA (reference sequence). This CDR3 is 15 amino acids long. CDR3 sequence (DNA): TGCAGTGCTGGAGATCCAGGACAGGGAAACTATGGCTACACCTTC. The encoded protein is CSAGDPGQGNYGYTF.

The chain combines TRBV2 with TRBJ1-5; possible D gene TRBD1, 6 bases. Trimming shortened V by 5 bases and J by 6 bases, and 14 bases separated the two germline ends. In germline, CDR1 is SNHLY, CDR2 FYNNEI. The CDR3 length is 14 residues. CDR3 in amino acids: CASSRRGGGQPQHF. The CDR3 DNA is TGTGCCAGCAGTCGGCGGGGGGGCGGTCAGCCCCAGCATTTT.

This clonotype was picked up many times. The rearrangement links TRBV9 to TRBJ2-5; D perhaps matches TRBD2 (6 bases). This CDR3 region has 12 residues. Germline CDR1 reads SGDLS; CDR2 reads YYNGEE. Trimming removed 3 bases at V and 3 bases at J, with 6 bases between. CDR3: CASSGREETQYF. CDR3 coding DNA: TGTGCCAGCAGCGGGAGGGAAGAGACCCAGTACTTC.

This clonotype was detected a few times. This sequence joins TRBV6-1 and TRBJ2-7, with TRBD1 matching over 10 bases. Losses at the gene ends were 4 bases for V and 5 bases for J; bases not matched to a gene: 5. Germline CDR1 MNHNS, CDR2 SASEGT. The CDR3 runs 14 residues. The CDR3 sequence: CASSGQGATHEQYF. Here the CDR3 DNA reads TGTGCCAGCAGTGGACAGGGGGCGACCCACGAGCAGTACTTC.

Turning to this clonotype: A read error may account for a junction end that differs from germline. The rearrangement uses TRBV10-3 and TRBJ2-5; 9 nucleotides agree with TRBD1. The J call is uncertain, as TRBJ2-7 better fits the DNA end. Germline V gives CDR1 ENHRY, CDR2 SYGVKD. This CDR3 is built from 15 residues. The CDR3 reads CAIRDTGQGSYEQYF. CDR3 in DNA: TGTGCCATCCGTGACACGGGACAGGGATCCTACGAGCAGTACTTC.

In its sample, this clonotype was seen a few times. This chain uses TRBV6-5 with TRBJ1-1; perhaps TRBD1 as D (6 bases). The CDR3 loop spans 17 amino acids. Germline assignment: CDR1 MNHEY and CDR2 SVGAGI. Trimming took off 2 bases at V and 2 bases at J, with 18 bases between the two ends. DNA for the CDR3: TGTGCCAGCAGTTACGGACGTCTAGGACAGCCTAACACTGAAGCTTTCTTT. Translating gives CASSYGRLGQPNTEAFF.

The chain combines TRBV29-1 with TRBJ2-2; the D is unclear. The CDR3 totals 13 residues. The ends were cut back, 6 bases at V and 9 bases at J, with 17 bases in the middle. The germline V gene has CDR1 SQVTM and CDR2 ANQGSEA. In nucleotides, the CDR3 is TGCAGCGTCACCGGCAGGCGAGGATGGGAGCTGTTTTTT. Translating it yields CSVTGRRGWELFF.

The J gene is TRBJ1-6, the V gene TRBV19; D is unresolved. V shed 5 bases and J shed 7 bases, with 21 bases lying between them. The CDR3 extends over 17 amino acids. Germline V CDR1 and CDR2: LNHDA, SQIVND (reference sequence). CDR3 in amino acids: CASSARAWAVGNSPLHF. The CDR3 DNA follows: TGTGCCAGTAGTGCCCGGGCCTGGGCTGTCGGGAATTCACCCCTCCACTTT.

This clonotype occurred many times. The chain joins TRBV29-1 to TRBJ1-6; 7 positions match TRBD1. CDR1 is SQVTM, CDR2 ANQGSEA, per germline. The CDR3 sequence is 14 residues long. Unmatched junction bases numbered 10, after V lost 7 bases and J lost 7 bases. The CDR3 DNA is TGCAGCGGAACCACCGGGACAGCGAATTCACCCCTCCACTTT. This translates into CSGTTGTANSPLHF.

This sequence joins TRBV2 and TRBJ1-3, with TRBD1 matching 8 bases. Trimming cost V 6 bases and J 0 bases; bases outside gene matches: 13. This CDR3 spans 18 amino acids. Germline V gene lookup returns CDR1 SNHLY and CDR2 FYNNEI. CDR3 region: CASSRDRLGGLSGNTIYF. The DNA of the CDR3 is TGTGCCAGCAGCCGGGACAGGCTAGGGGGCCTCTCTGGAAACACCATATATTTT.

This clonotype was picked up a small number of times. The chain carries TRBV20-1 and TRBJ2-5; 14 nucleotides line up with TRBD2. Trimming removed 1 base from V and 4 bases from J; junction bases left unmatched: 14. The CDR3 loop spans 19 amino acids. Germline assignment: CDR1 DFQATT and CDR2 SNEGSKA (reference sequence). The CDR3 bases are TGCAGTGCTAGAGGTTCACCTAAAGGGACTAGCGGGAGCGCAGAGACCCAGTACTTC. Amino acids: CSARGSPKGTSGSAETQYF.

This clonotype was observed a handful of times. This chain connects TRBV11-2 to TRBJ1-4; D might be TRBD1 (5 bases). CDR1 SGHAT and CDR2 FQNNGV come from the germline V gene. The V end lost 1 base, the J end lost 3 bases, and 12 bases lay between the germline ends. The CDR3 totals 16 residues. CDR3 bases: TGTGCCAGCAGCTTAGGCCTCGGGGCAGCTAATGAAAAACTGTTTTTT. This encodes CASSLGLGAANEKLFF.